A selection of T cell receptor beta chains follows, all from one sample in a study of CD8+CD57+ T cells in acquired aplastic anemia. MiXCR, run by TCRdb on the reads, gives a single entry per CDR3 protein. In the table there are around 290,000 distinct CDR3 sequences, 45% to 65% of which are singletons. Sequenced input: sorted CD4+, CD8+, or CD8+CD57+ T cells (not recorded which) from PBMCs. The receptors derive from a human donor with aplastic anemia. CDR3s include the opening cysteine and the closing phenylalanine or tryptophan. Fields, in order: J gene, V gene, D gene, clone size, CDR3 protein, CDR3 DNA. A D gene is named only where the DNA matches it firmly. The size entry is marked missing in some rows and otherwise reads once, few, many or a size class.

>TRBJ1-2|TRBV10-1|TRBD1|few
CASSESPWTGEGYTF
TGCGCCAGCAGTGAGTCCCCCTGGACAGGGGAGGGCTACACCTTC
>TRBJ1-4|TRBV2|NA|NA
CASSDWEPNEKLFF
TGTGCCAGCAGTGATTGGGAACCTAATGAAAAACTGTTTTTT
>TRBJ2-1|TRBV10-3|TRBD2|many
CAISRLGTSAKNEQFF
TGTGCCATCAGCCGCCTCGGGACTAGCGCTAAGAATGAGCAGTTCTTC
>TRBJ2-1|TRBV20-1|TRBD2|many
CSASNPSSGRFSYNEQFF
TGCAGTGCTAGTAACCCTTCTAGCGGGAGATTTTCCTACAATGAGCAGTTCTTC
>TRBJ2-3|TRBV11-3|NA|NA
CASSPGTGDTDTQYF
TGTGCCAGCAGCCCCGGGACTGGAGACACAGATACGCAGTATTTT
>TRBJ2-1|TRBV5-1|TRBD1|NA
CASSQGQDNEQFF
TGTGCCAGCTCACAAGGACAGGACAATGAGCAGTTCTTC
>TRBJ1-2|TRBV5-1|TRBD1|NA
CASSRGQGGDYGYTF
TGCGCCAGCAGCCGAGGACAGGGTGGCGACTATGGCTACACCTTC
>TRBJ2-7|TRBV7-9|NA|NA
CASSLRTAAQQYF
TGTGCCAGCAGCCTACGGACGGCCGCACAGCAGTACTTC
>TRBJ2-7|TRBV24-1|TRBD2|NA
CATSGSGSSYEQYF
TGTGCCACCAGTGGTAGCGGGAGCTCCTACGAGCAGTACTTC
>TRBJ1-1|TRBV6-5|NA|NA
CASRQNTGAFF
TGTGCCAGCAGACAGAACACTGGAGCTTTCTTT
>TRBJ2-7|TRBV5-6|TRBD1|NA
CASSLPGQGEQYF
TGTGCCAGCAGCTTGCCGGGACAGGGCGAGCAGTACTTC
>TRBJ2-2|TRBV19|NA|NA
CASRPQGFGTGELFF
TGTGCCAGTAGACCTCAGGGGTTCGGGACCGGGGAGCTGTTTTTT
>TRBJ1-1|TRBV5-1|TRBD1|NA
CASSPRTGGLLKAFF
TGCGCCAGCAGCCCCAGGACAGGGGGCTTACTGAAAGCTTTCTTT
>TRBJ1-1|TRBV2|TRBD1|NA
CASKVTGVTEAFF
TGTGCCAGCAAGGTGACAGGGGTTACTGAAGCTTTCTTT
>TRBJ2-5|TRBV10-1|TRBD2|NA
CASTPGSGGAETQYF
TGCGCCAGCACCCCGGGTAGCGGGGGGGCGGAGACCCAGTACTTC
>TRBJ2-5|TRBV20-1|TRBD1|NA
CSQGGTGALETQYF
TGCAGTCAAGGGGGCACAGGGGCCTTGGAGACCCAGTACTTC
>TRBJ2-7|TRBV2|NA|many
CASRTAYEQYF
TGTGCCAGCAGGACAGCTTACGAGCAGTACTTC
>TRBJ2-5|TRBV11-2|NA|NA
CAGSEETQYF
TGTGCCGGCAGTGAAGAGACCCAGTACTTC
>TRBJ2-3|TRBV19|TRBD2|once
CASSIGLAGDIFTDTQYF
TGTGCCAGTAGTATAGGACTAGCGGGAGACATTTTCACAGATACGCAGTATTTT
>TRBJ2-1|TRBV10-1|NA|many
CATSRGGSNNEQFF
TGCGCCACCTCGCGAGGAGGAAGCAACAATGAGCAGTTCTTC
>TRBJ2-1|TRBV4-1|NA|NA
CASSQEHHNEQFF
TGCGCCAGCAGCCAAGAGCATCACAATGAGCAGTTCTTC
>TRBJ2-6|TRBV7-9|NA|NA
CASSSRQGSGANVLTF
TGTGCCAGCAGCTCTCGACAAGGCTCTGGGGCCAACGTCCTGACTTTC
>TRBJ2-7|TRBV12-3/TRBV12-4|TRBD1|NA
CASSYEMPTGSYEQYF
TGTGCCAGCAGTTACGAGATGCCGACAGGGAGTTACGAGCAGTACTTC
>TRBJ2-1|TRBV5-5|NA|NA
CASSTFQNNEQFF
TGTGCCAGCAGCACCTTTCAGAACAATGAGCAGTTCTTC
>TRBJ2-3|TRBV19|NA|few
CASSADVVTQYF
TGTGCCAGTAGCGCGGACGTGGTTACGCAGTATTTT
>TRBJ2-7|TRBV6-5|NA|many
CASSYYYEQYF
TGTGCCAGCAGTTACTACTACGAGCAGTACTTC
>TRBJ2-1|TRBV4-2|TRBD2|many
CASSQAGGYQGEQFF
TGTGCCAGCAGCCAGGCGGGGGGGTATCAGGGTGAGCAGTTCTTC
>TRBJ2-1|TRBV2|TRBD1|NA
CASIEGAMGF
TGTGCCAGTATCGAGGGGGCAATGGGCTTC
>TRBJ2-2|TRBV20-1|NA|once
CSARDSGGNAGELFF
TGCAGTGCTAGAGATTCCGGGGGAAATGCCGGGGAGCTGTTTTTT